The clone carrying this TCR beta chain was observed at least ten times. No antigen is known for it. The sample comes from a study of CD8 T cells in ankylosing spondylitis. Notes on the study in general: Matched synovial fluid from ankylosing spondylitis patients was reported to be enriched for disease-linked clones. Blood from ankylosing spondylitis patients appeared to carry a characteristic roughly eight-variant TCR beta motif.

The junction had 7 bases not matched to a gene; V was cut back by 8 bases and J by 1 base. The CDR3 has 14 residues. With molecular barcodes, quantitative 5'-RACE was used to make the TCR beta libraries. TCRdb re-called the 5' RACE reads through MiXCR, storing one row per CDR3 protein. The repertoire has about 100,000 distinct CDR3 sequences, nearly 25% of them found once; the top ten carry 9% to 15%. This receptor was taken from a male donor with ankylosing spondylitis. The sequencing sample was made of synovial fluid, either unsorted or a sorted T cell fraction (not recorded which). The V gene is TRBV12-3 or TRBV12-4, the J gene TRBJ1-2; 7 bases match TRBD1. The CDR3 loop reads CASWGQSFNYGYTF. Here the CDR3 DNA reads TGTGCCAGCTGGGGACAGAGTTTTAACTATGGCTACACCTTC.